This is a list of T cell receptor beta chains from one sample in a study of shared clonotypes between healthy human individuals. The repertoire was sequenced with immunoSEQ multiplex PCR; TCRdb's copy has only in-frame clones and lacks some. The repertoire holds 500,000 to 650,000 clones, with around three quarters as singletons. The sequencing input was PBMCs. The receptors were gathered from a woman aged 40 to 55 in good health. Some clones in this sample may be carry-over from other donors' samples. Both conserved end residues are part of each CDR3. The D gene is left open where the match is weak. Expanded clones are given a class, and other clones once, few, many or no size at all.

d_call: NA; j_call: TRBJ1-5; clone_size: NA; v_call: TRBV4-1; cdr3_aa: CASSQVPQASREPQHF; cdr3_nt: TGCGCCAGCAGCCAAGTCCCTCAGGCGTCGCGCGAGCCCCAGCATTTT
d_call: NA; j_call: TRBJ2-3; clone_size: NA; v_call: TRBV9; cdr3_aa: CASSVDGSPDTQYF; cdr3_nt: TGTGCCAGCAGCGTAGATGGCAGTCCAGATACGCAGTATTTT
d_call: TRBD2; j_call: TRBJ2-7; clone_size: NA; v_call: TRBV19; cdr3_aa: CASSLAGGIESYEQYF; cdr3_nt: TGTGCCAGTAGTTTGGCGGGAGGAATAGAGTCCTACGAGCAGTACTTC
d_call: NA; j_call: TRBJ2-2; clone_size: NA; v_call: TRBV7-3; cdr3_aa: CASSSGHYGELFF; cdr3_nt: TGTGCCAGCAGCTCTGGACATTACGGGGAGCTGTTTTTT
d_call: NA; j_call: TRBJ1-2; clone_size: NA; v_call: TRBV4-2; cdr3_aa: CASSQDLGFGYTF; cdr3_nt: TGTGCCAGCAGCCAAGATCTCGGATTCGGCTACACCTTC
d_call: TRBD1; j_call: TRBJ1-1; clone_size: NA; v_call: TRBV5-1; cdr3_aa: CASSGDSLNTEAFF; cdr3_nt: TGCGCCAGCAGCGGGGACAGTTTGAACACTGAAGCTTTCTTT
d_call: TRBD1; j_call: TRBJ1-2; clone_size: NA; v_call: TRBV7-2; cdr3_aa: CASSPWDSLYGYTF; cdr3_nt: TGTGCCAGCAGCCCTTGGGACAGTCTCTATGGCTACACCTTC
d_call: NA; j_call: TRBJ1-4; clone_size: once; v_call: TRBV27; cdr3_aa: CASSRQSANEKLFF; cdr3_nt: TGTGCCAGCAGCCGCCAATCCGCTAATGAAAAACTGTTTTTT
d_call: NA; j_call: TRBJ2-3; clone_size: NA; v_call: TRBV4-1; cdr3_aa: CASSQEARGTDTQYF; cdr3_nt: TGCGCCAGCAGCCAAGAGGCGCGGGGCACAGATACGCAGTATTTT
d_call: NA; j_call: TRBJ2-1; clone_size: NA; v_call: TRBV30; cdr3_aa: CAWSVYAGRGEQFF; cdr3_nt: TGTGCCTGGAGTGTATATGCAGGTCGTGGGGAGCAGTTCTTC
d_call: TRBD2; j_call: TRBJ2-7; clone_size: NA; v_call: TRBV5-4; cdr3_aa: CASSRRTSGAYEQYF; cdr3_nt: TGTGCCAGCAGCCGACGGACTAGCGGGGCCTACGAGCAGTACTTC
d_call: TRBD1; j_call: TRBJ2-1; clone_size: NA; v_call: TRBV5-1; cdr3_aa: CASSPGDRGPYNEQFF; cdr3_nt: TGCGCCAGCAGCCCCGGTGACAGGGGACCCTACAATGAGCAGTTCTTC
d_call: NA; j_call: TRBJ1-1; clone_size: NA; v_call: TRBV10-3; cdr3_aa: CAIRDLNTEAFF; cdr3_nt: TGTGCCATCCGCGACCTGAACACTGAAGCTTTCTTT
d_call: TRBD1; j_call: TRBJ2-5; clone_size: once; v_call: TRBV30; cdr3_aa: CAWRYRGQETQYF; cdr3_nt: TGTGCCTGGAGATACAGGGGCCAAGAGACCCAGTACTTC
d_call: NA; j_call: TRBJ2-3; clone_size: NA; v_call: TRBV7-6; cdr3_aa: CASSQAIGPTDTQYF; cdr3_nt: TGTGCCAGCAGCCAAGCGATTGGCCCCACAGATACGCAGTATTTT
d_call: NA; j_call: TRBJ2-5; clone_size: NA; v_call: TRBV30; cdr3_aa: CAWSVSGGSETQYF; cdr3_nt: TGTGCCTGGAGTGTAAGTGGGGGCAGTGAGACCCAGTACTTC
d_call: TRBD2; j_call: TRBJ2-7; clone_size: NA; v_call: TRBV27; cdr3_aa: CASSLERGPYEQYF; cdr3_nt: TGTGCCAGCAGTTTAGAGCGGGGCCCCTACGAGCAGTACTTC
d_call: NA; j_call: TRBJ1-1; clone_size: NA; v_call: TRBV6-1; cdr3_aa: CASITGVNTEAFF; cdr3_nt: TGTGCCAGCATCACCGGGGTGAACACTGAAGCTTTCTTT
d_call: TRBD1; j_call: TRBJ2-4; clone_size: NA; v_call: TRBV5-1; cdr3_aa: CASSPRDRAEGIQYF; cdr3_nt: TGCGCCAGCAGCCCCCGAGACAGGGCAGAGGGCATTCAGTACTTC